This T cell receptor (beta chain) was sequenced during a study of T cell repertoires in aging, cancer and after chemotherapy (dated by TCRdb to the late 2010s). For the study in its entirety: Six donor age groups were covered, ranging from 30 or younger up to 70 or older, and each group contained at least three individuals. In the solid tumor group, the paired samples taken before and after chemotherapy came from patients with brain tumors (glioblastoma) who were receiving therapy based on temozolomide. The full dataset contained roughly 8.8 million TCR reads. The study profiled peripheral blood TCR beta repertoires from healthy donors and cancer patients to examine immunoaging and T cell reconstitution after chemotherapy. Alongside fewer than 100 healthy donors serving as a reference group, the cohort included roughly 220 cancer patients, of whom more than 85 had hematological cancers and approximately 120 had solid cancers.

To note about this clonotype: What this receptor recognizes is not known. Base qualities are not at hand, and no much larger clone is one base apart.

Results and caveats for the whole study, not just this receptor: Significantly lower blood TCR diversity and higher clonality were observed in untreated patients with hematological or solid cancers than in age-matched healthy donors. Median generation probability increased over the chemotherapy interval in both cancer cohorts, suggesting repertoire reconstitution through rebound thymic output. According to the authors, the repertoire data do not permit conclusions about immunological memory after chemotherapy. In healthy donors, the decline in TCR diversity with age was mainly explained by loss of richness, whereas in cancer patients loss of evenness was also found to contribute.

From its cysteine to its phenylalanine, the CDR3 spans 13 amino acids. The kept DNA is CDR3 alone, 39 bases in frame from the first base. Germline trimming amounts to 10 bases on V and 3 bases on J, with 7 as the count of junction bases outside the gene matches. CDR1 is given as SGHTA and CDR2 as FQGNSA, both from the germline V gene. Using a mixed TRB-A/B primer pool, multiplex touch-down PCR amplified rearranged TRB sequences covering the V, D and J segments. Illumina adapters and sample indices were added to the amplicons in two consecutive PCR reactions performed with Phusion HS II polymerase. The amplicons were purified from gel with the NucleoSpin Gel and PCR Clean-up kit and then assessed with Qubit and an Agilent 2100 Bioanalyzer. Sequencing of the libraries was done on an Illumina MiSeq with paired-end, single-indexed 600-cycle runs. On the study's bioinformatics: Processing of the TRB sequences was carried out with MiXCR versions 2.12 and 3.0.5. Each unique CDR3 nucleotide sequence was counted as one clone, and only productive sequences with at least two reads were retained. The repertoire metrics were Shannon diversity, evenness, clonality (defined as one minus evenness), and alpha-parameterized diversity profiles covering alpha 0 to 5. The IGoR algorithm was used to compute generation probabilities of clones in paired pre- and post-chemotherapy samples. The public sequencing data were trimmed at Q25 with fastp and processed into clonotypes with MiXCR by TCRdb, which kept only in-frame beta chains. Each CDR3 protein appears once, grouped with its most common genes and DNA. TCRdb, rather than the study authors, made the V and J calls. The sample table records approximately 5,000 distinct CDR3 sequences; under 70% of these occur just once. The ten most abundant clones make up approximately 7.9% of the sample.

Instead of sorted cells or RNA, genomic DNA extracted from peripheral blood served as the source for amplifying TCR beta rearrangements. This receptor was identified in a human donor with a solid tumor. The chain is encoded by TRBV7-2 joined to TRBJ1-2, with 8 middle bases fitting TRBD1. Sequencing used blood. The sequenced DNA: TGTGCCACCCAGCCGGGACAGGACTATGGCTACACCTTC. This yields the protein CATQPGQDYGYTF.